These 26 T cell receptor beta chains originate from one sample sequenced in a study of cytomegalovirus exposure and HLA in healthy donors. The PCR had 60 Vbeta and 13 Jbeta primers. Repertoires were generated with immunoSEQ multiplex PCR, while TCRdb's copy carries only in-frame clones and drops some. The sample's table shows about 92,000 clones. The specimen sequenced was PBMCs. The receptors derive from a man aged 50 or older in good health and CMV-seropositive.

The chain carries TRBV6-5 and TRBJ2-5, with D tentatively TRBD1 (5 bases). Germline CDR1 is MNHEY and CDR2 is SVGAGI. The CDR3 is made up of 16 amino acids. V was shortened by 0 bases and J by 9 bases, with 20 bases between the two germline ends. The CDR3 DNA follows: TGTGCCAGCAGTTACTCGCCTAGTATAGGGGCAAGGGCCCAGTACTTC. It yields the protein CASSYSPSIGARAQYF.

The chain employs TRBV7-3 and TRBJ2-2, with 11 bases aligning to TRBD2. V gave up 5 bases and J gave up 5 bases; unmatched junction bases: 10. From germline, CDR1 is SGHTA and CDR2 FQGTGA. The CDR3 has 17 residues. The CDR3 bases are TGTGCCAGCAGCACCTATAGCGGGAGGGCCGGGACCGGGGAGCTGTTTTTT. This codes for CASSTYSGRAGTGELFF.

The J gene is TRBJ1-1, the V gene TRBV19; 7 positions match TRBD1. The CDR3 runs to 16 residues. Germline lookup yields CDR1 LNHDA and CDR2 SQIVND (reference sequence). The J segment lost 0 bases and the V segment lost 5 bases, leaving 9 bases of the junction unmatched. The CDR3 spells CASSPPRQGMNTEAFF. The CDR3 coding sequence is TGTGCCAGTAGTCCACCGCGACAGGGAATGAACACTGAAGCTTTCTTT.

The genes are TRBV27 and TRBJ2-7; 8 positions agree with TRBD1. The length of the CDR3 is 14 residues. Germline V gene data show CDR1 as MNHEY and CDR2 as SMNVEV (reference sequence). V was clipped by 1 base and J by 6 bases; unmatched bases: 5. The CDR3 coding sequence is TGTGCCAGCAGTTTATACTGGACAGGGCGCGAGCAGTACTTC. This gives the protein CASSLYWTGREQYF.

V gene TRBV29-1 combines with J gene TRBJ1-1; 8 positions match TRBD1. The trim removed 0 bases at V and 1 base at J, leaving 4 bases unmatched. From germline, CDR1 is SQVTM and CDR2 ANQGSEA. The CDR3 loop spans 15 amino acids. The CDR3 bases are TGCAGCGTTGAAGATACAGGACAGGGGAACACTGAAGCTTTCTTT. Its translation: CSVEDTGQGNTEAFF.

The J gene is TRBJ2-7, the V gene TRBV30, with D perhaps matching TRBD2 (5 bases). V dropped 3 bases and J dropped 2 bases, with 8 bases sitting between them. From germline, CDR1 is GTSNPN and CDR2 SVGIG (reference sequence). This CDR3 is 12 amino acids long. The CDR3 DNA sequence: TGTGCCTGGAGGGGGAGTACCTACGAGCAGTACTTC. The encoded protein is CAWRGSTYEQYF. The variable domain in full, with the rest retrieved from reference TRBV30 and TRBJ2-7, is SQTIHQWPATLVQPVGSPLSLECTVEGTSNPNLYWYRQAAGRGLQLLFYSVGIGQISSEVPQNLSASRPQDRQFILSSKKLLLSDSGFYLCAWRGSTYEQYFGPGTRLTVT.

The chain couples TRBV29-1 to TRBJ2-7; TRBD1 agrees at 9 bases. Germline CDR1 reads SQVTM; CDR2 reads ANQGSEA. The CDR3 is made up of 14 amino acids. V gave up 0 bases and J gave up 2 bases; unmatched junction bases: 2. The CDR3 loop is CSVEDRQGAYEQYF. CDR3 DNA sequence: TGCAGCGTTGAAGATAGACAGGGGGCCTACGAGCAGTACTTC.

The V and J genes are TRBV6-5 and TRBJ2-7; TRBD2 agrees at 7 bases. This CDR3 is built from 14 residues. The V segment lost 5 bases and the J segment 0 bases; nucleotides outside the gene matches: 4. Germline CDR1 MNHEY, CDR2 SVGAGI. The CDR3 DNA is TGTGCCAGCAGTCCGCTAGCGGCCTCCTACGAGCAGTACTTC. Encoded protein: CASSPLAASYEQYF.

J is TRBJ1-5 and V is TRBV6-5; D possibly corresponds to TRBD1 (6 bases). The V end was cut by 8 bases, the J end by 5 bases, with 19 bases between. Looked up from germline, CDR1 is MNHEY and CDR2 is SVGAGI. CDR3 length equals 15 residues. CDR3 region: CASAGGWGLDQPQHF. The CDR3 bases are TGTGCCAGCGCCGGTGGGTGGGGGCTGGATCAGCCCCAGCATTTT.

The chain couples TRBV23-1 to TRBJ1-2; 9 bases match TRBD1. TRBV23-1 falls under the ORF class, with uncertain function. The CDR3 sequence is 19 residues long. With V trimmed by 6 bases and J by 2 bases, 19 bases remained unmatched. The CDR3 DNA reads TGCGCCAGCAGGCCAGACTCCATGGACAGGGGAAGACGGAACTATGGCTACACCTTC. Translating gives CASRPDSMDRGRRNYGYTF.

This sequence joins TRBV7-9 and TRBJ1-1, with D hard to call. The germline V gene has CDR1 SEHNR and CDR2 FQNEAQ (reference sequence). This CDR3 comprises 13 residues. Trimming stripped 0 bases from V and 7 bases from J, with 9 bases between. In DNA form, the CDR3 reads TGTGCCAGCAGCTTAGCACGGTTAAGTGAAGCTTTCTTT. This gives the protein CASSLARLSEAFF.

The V gene is TRBV6-1, the J gene TRBJ2-1; 7 bases match TRBD2. The CDR3 extends over 13 amino acids. V gave up 6 bases and J gave up 6 bases; unmatched junction bases: 5. Germline lookup yields CDR1 MNHNS and CDR2 SASEGT. The CDR3 region is CASRGTNGNEQFF. In DNA form, the CDR3 reads TGTGCCAGCAGGGGGACTAACGGCAATGAGCAGTTCTTC.

V gene TRBV6-1 combines with J gene TRBJ2-7, with 7 bases that match TRBD1. V gave up 4 bases and J gave up 3 bases; unmatched junction bases: 6. The germline CDR1 and CDR2 sequences are MNHNS and SASEGT. This CDR3 spans 14 amino acids. The CDR3 DNA reads as TGTGCCAGCAGTGTCGGGACAGCGCTCTACGAGCAGTACTTC. As protein: CASSVGTALYEQYF.

The chain recombines TRBV4-3 with TRBJ1-1, with TRBD1 as a possible D gene (6 bases). Trimming stripped 5 bases from V and 4 bases from J, with 17 bases between. CDR1 and CDR2 (germline): LGHNA, YSLEER. This CDR3 is built from 15 residues. The CDR3 DNA sequence: TGCGCCAGCAGCATAAAAGAGGGGGTTTTCACTGAAGCTTTCTTT. Its protein product is CASSIKEGVFTEAFF.

J is TRBJ1-4 and V is TRBV2; tentative D call: TRBD1 (5 bases). Germline CDR1 reads SNHLY; CDR2 reads FYNNEI. The V gene lost 8 bases and the J gene lost 8 bases, with 12 bases spanning the gap. The CDR3 consists of 12 residues. CDR3 in DNA: TGTGCCAGCTTGCGGGGGGGGGAAAAACTGTTTTTT. Translation gives CASLRGGEKLFF.

The rearrangement links TRBV11-3 to TRBJ2-5, with 7 bases identical to TRBD2. Germline trimming cut 3 bases from V and 7 bases from J; bases unmatched to any gene: 11. The germline gives CDR1 SGHNT, CDR2 YENEEA. The CDR3 covers 15 residues. The CDR3 reads CASSFGGGVFRTQYF. CDR3 sequence (DNA): TGTGCCAGCAGCTTCGGCGGGGGTGTATTCCGGACCCAGTACTTC.

The chain uses TRBV6-5 and TRBJ2-2, with a possible D match to TRBD2 (5 bases). Germline V gives CDR1 MNHEY, CDR2 SVGAGI. V gave up 6 bases and J gave up 6 bases, with 11 bases separating them. This CDR3 is 13 amino acids long. The CDR3 coding sequence is TGTGCCAGCAGGCTAAGCGGATCCGGGGAGCTGTTTTTT. Protein sequence: CASRLSGSGELFF.

The chain recombines TRBV5-6 with TRBJ1-2; D is uncertain. Germline V lookup: CDR1 SGHDT, CDR2 YYEEEE. This CDR3 is 13 amino acids long. Trimming cost V 0 bases and J 4 bases, with 7 bases left between them. The CDR3 coding sequence is TGTGCCAGCAGCTTGGATCGTAGCTATGGCTACACCTTC. It codes for CASSLDRSYGYTF.

This chain links TRBV6-6 with TRBJ1-3; 10 nucleotides match TRBD1. The CDR3 consists of 15 residues. Germline loops: CDR1 MNHNY, CDR2 SVGAGI (reference sequence). V lost 6 bases, J lost 3 bases, and 5 bases stayed unmatched. The CDR3 nucleotides are TGTGCCAGCAGCCCGACAGGGGGCGATGGAAACACCATATATTTT. Translation gives CASSPTGGDGNTIYF.

The chain links TRBV7-8 to TRBJ2-5; weak D call: TRBD1 (6 bases). Germline CDR1 reads SGHVS; CDR2 reads FQNEAQ. V lost 8 bases to trimming and J lost 5 bases, with 18 bases between them. CDR3 length: 14 amino acids. The CDR3 spells CASAPVGAGETQYF. CDR3 DNA: TGTGCCAGCGCCCCAGTGGGGGCTGGCGAGACCCAGTACTTC.

This CDR3 reads CASRNSGRAKTQYF. The CDR3 DNA follows: TGTGCCAGCAGAAATAGCGGGAGGGCGAAGACCCAGTACTTC. The rearrangement uses TRBV27 and TRBJ2-5, with 11 bases fitting TRBD2. V was clipped by 6 bases and J by 6 bases; unmatched bases: 6. Germline V lookup: CDR1 MNHEY, CDR2 SMNVEV (reference sequence). The CDR3 is 14 residues long.

The chain employs TRBV6-1 and TRBJ2-7; TRBD2 is a possible D gene (5 bases). Between the trimmed V and J ends, which lost 3 bases and 7 bases, there was a span of 10 bases. The CDR3 has 12 residues. Germline values: CDR1 MNHNS, CDR2 SASEGT. In DNA, the CDR3 is TGTGCCAGCAGTGACGCGCCGGGGGAGCAGTACGTC. Translation: CASSDAPGEQYV.

The chain carries TRBV28 and TRBJ1-1, with 7 nucleotides matching TRBD1. V lost 6 bases and J lost 0; bases outside the gene matches: 4. Germline V lookup: CDR1 MDHEN, CDR2 SYDVKM. The length of the CDR3 is 14 residues. This chain's CDR3 is CASRDRTMNTEAFF. DNA for the CDR3: TGTGCCAGCAGGGACAGGACGATGAACACTGAAGCTTTCTTT.

The chain has TRBV6-4 and TRBJ1-3; the D is unclear. V was pared by 2 bases and J by 0 bases, with 11 bases between. CDR3 size: 16 residues. The germline gives CDR1 MRHNA, CDR2 SNTAGT. For the CDR3, the DNA is TGTGCCAGCAGTGACGATGCAGTTCGCTCTGGAAACACCATATATTTT. It encodes CASSDDAVRSGNTIYF.

The chain combines TRBV4-1 with TRBJ1-1, with a possible D match to TRBD1 (6 bases). Germline CDR1 and CDR2: MGHRA and YSYEKL. The CDR3 is made up of 18 amino acids. V shed 5 bases and J shed 1 base, with 23 bases lying between them. The CDR3 sequence is CASSNLGGRGRSNTEAFF. The DNA of the CDR3 is TGCGCCAGCAGCAACTTAGGGGGGAGGGGTCGATCGAACACTGAAGCTTTCTTT.

The gene calls are TRBV5-1 and TRBJ2-5; TRBD2 is a possible D gene (5 bases). The V and J ends lost 3 bases and 4 bases respectively, with 16 bases between them. CDR3 size: 15 residues. In germline, CDR1 is SGHRS, CDR2 YFSETQ. CDR3 nucleotides: TGCGCCAGCAGCTGGGCCCGAAGGGCGGGAGAGACCCAGTACTTC. Translation: CASSWARRAGETQYF.